The 32 T cell receptor beta chains listed next were all sequenced from one sample in a study of cytomegalovirus exposure and HLA in healthy donors. The PCR was carried out with 60 Vbeta primers and 13 Jbeta primers. Some clones are missing from TCRdb's copy, which holds only in-frame ones; the method was immunoSEQ multiplex PCR. The sample contains about 170,000 clones, about 76% of which appear only once. The sequenced material came from PBMCs. These receptors all come from a woman under 30 in good health and CMV-seropositive.

The rearrangement links TRBV19 to TRBJ1-6; no clear D gene. Germline CDR1 and CDR2: LNHDA and SQIVND (reference sequence). V lost 6 bases and J lost 3, with 15 bases in between. The CDR3 sequence is 16 residues long. The DNA for the CDR3 is TGTGCCAGTAGCCGGGGAGGACGGCTCTATAATTCACCCCTCCACTTT. This sequence encodes CASSRGGRLYNSPLHF. Filled out from reference TRBV19 and TRBJ1-6, the complete variable domain reads DGGITQSPKYLFRKEGQNVTLSCEQNLNHDAMYWYRQDPGQGLRLIYYSQIVNDFQKGDIAEGYSVSREKKESFPLTVTSAQKNPTAFYLCASSRGGRLYNSPLHFGNGTRLTVT.

J is TRBJ2-1 and V is TRBV7-9; TRBD2 agrees at 10 bases. The ends lost 0 bases at V and 4 bases at J; junction bases unmatched: 9. CDR1 and CDR2 from the germline V gene are SEHNR and FQNEAQ (reference sequence). The CDR3 extends over 18 amino acids. Written as DNA, the CDR3 is TGTGCCAGCAGCTTAGCTAACTCCCTAGCGGGGGTGTACAATGAGCAGTTCTTC. It specifies CASSLANSLAGVYNEQFF.

J is TRBJ1-1 and V is TRBV5-1; no firm D call. Germline assignment: CDR1 SGHRS and CDR2 YFSETQ. The V end was cut by 3 bases, the J end by 13 bases, with 13 bases between. The CDR3 contains 11 residues. This CDR3 reads CASSSSGEVFF. CDR3 sequence (DNA): TGCGCCAGCAGCTCCTCCGGCGAGGTTTTCTTT.

The chain is built from TRBV18 and TRBJ1-5; D ambiguous. The length of the CDR3 is 14 residues. Trimming left V 6 bases short and J 3 bases short, with 12 bases between. Germline-derived CDR1 and CDR2 are KGHSH and LQKENI. CDR3 sequence (DNA): TGTGCCAGCTCCCACGGTGCCGCCAATCAGCCCCAGCATTTT. Translated: CASSHGAANQPQHF. The variable domain in full, with the rest retrieved from reference TRBV18 and TRBJ1-5, is NAGVMQNPRHLVRRRGQEARLRCSPMKGHSHVYWYRQLPEEGLKFMVYLQKENIIDESGMPKERFSAEFPKEGPSILRIQQVVRGDSAAYFCASSHGAANQPQHFGDGTRLSIL.

This clone came up a few times. This sequence joins TRBV6-6 and TRBJ2-7; D ambiguous. Trimming took off 2 bases at V and 4 bases at J, with 3 bases between the two ends. CDR1 MNHNY and CDR2 SVGAGI come from the germline V gene (reference sequence). The CDR3 has 11 residues. In DNA, the CDR3 is TGTGCCAGCAGTTACCAGTACGAGCAGTACTTC. Protein: CASSYQYEQYF.

The chain is built from TRBV6-4 and TRBJ1-1, with 10 nucleotides matching TRBD1. This CDR3 region has 15 residues. The trim removed 6 bases at V and 4 bases at J, leaving 8 bases unmatched. From germline, CDR1 is MRHNA and CDR2 SNTAGT. The CDR3 DNA sequence: TGTGCCAGCAGGAAAGACGACAGGGGGCTCACTGAAGCTTTCTTT. This sequence encodes CASRKDDRGLTEAFF.

The gene calls are TRBV7-6 and TRBJ2-5; TRBD2 matches at 13 bases. CDR3 length: 15 residues. The germline V gene encodes CDR1 SGHVS and CDR2 FNYEAQ. J gave up 5 bases and V 5 bases, and 5 bases lay outside the gene matches. CDR3 sequence reads: CASSPAGLAGETQYF. As DNA, the CDR3 is TGTGCCAGCAGCCCAGCGGGACTAGCGGGGGAGACCCAGTACTTC.

The V and J genes are TRBV2 and TRBJ1-6, with TRBD1 identical over 8 bases. V was clipped by 7 bases and J by 10 bases; unmatched bases: 12. In germline, CDR1 is SNHLY, CDR2 FYNNEI. CDR3 length: 15 residues. The CDR3 region has the DNA TGTGCCAGCACCGTTTCGGGACAGGTTAGATCACCCCTCCACTTT. Its translation is CASTVSGQVRSPLHF.

This rearrangement joins TRBV10-2 to TRBJ2-1; tentatively, D is TRBD1 (5 bases). Germline CDR1 is WSHSY and CDR2 is SAAADI. CDR3 length: 12 amino acids. The ends were cut back, 3 bases at V and 7 bases at J, with 7 bases in the middle. The CDR3 reads CASSEGVNEQFF. The CDR3 bases are TGCGCCAGCAGTGAAGGGGTTAATGAGCAGTTCTTC.

The chain employs TRBV13 and TRBJ1-2, with D perhaps matching TRBD1 (5 bases). In germline, CDR1 is PRHDT, CDR2 FYEKMQ (reference sequence). This CDR3 is built from 13 residues. V dropped 4 bases and J dropped 4 bases, with 10 bases sitting between them. The CDR3 spells CASSSGTTYGYTF. For the CDR3, the DNA is TGTGCCAGCAGCTCCGGGACTACCTATGGCTACACCTTC. Supplemented by reference TRBV13 and TRBJ1-2, the full variable domain reads AAGVIQSPRHLIKEKRETATLKCYPIPRHDTVYWYQQGPGQDPQFLISFYEKMQSDKGSIPDRFSAQQFSDYHSELNMSSLELGDSALYFCASSSGTTYGYTFGSGTRLTVV.

The J gene is TRBJ1-2, the V gene TRBV30; D is undetermined. V dropped 2 bases and J dropped 4 bases, with 11 bases sitting between them. Germline V gene lookup returns CDR1 GTSNPN and CDR2 SVGIG (reference sequence). The CDR3 runs 13 residues. CDR3 bases: TGTGCCTGGAGTTTAAATGCAGGCTATGGCTACACCTTC. Translating it yields CAWSLNAGYGYTF.

As to this clone: Mismatch with germline at one junction end may stem from a read error. The V gene is TRBV7-9, the J gene TRBJ1-6; D might be TRBD1 (6 bases). The CDR3 spans 15 residues. Germline V lookup: CDR1 SEHNR, CDR2 FQNEAQ (reference sequence). The CDR3 is CSSSLSGDVNSPLHF. CDR3 bases: TGTTCCAGCAGCTTGTCAGGGGATGTGAATTCACCCCTCCACTTT.

The table lists this clone with a few counts. The chain employs TRBV6-5 and TRBJ1-2; D unresolved. V dropped 6 bases and J dropped 8 bases, with 16 bases sitting between them. Germline loops: CDR1 MNHEY, CDR2 SVGAGI. The CDR3 consists of 13 residues. The CDR3: CASRSTPGGGYTF. The DNA of the CDR3 is TGTGCCAGCAGATCTACACCGGGAGGAGGCTACACCTTC.

The chain recombines TRBV27 with TRBJ2-7; 10 nucleotides agree with TRBD2. This CDR3 has 17 amino acids. The V gene's germline CDR1 is MNHEY and CDR2 SMNVEV (reference sequence). V shed 4 bases and J 5 bases; nucleotides not matched to a gene: 14. CDR3 in amino acids: CASSSLWTSGPGDEQYF. CDR3 nucleotide sequence: TGTGCCAGCAGTTCCCTTTGGACTAGCGGCCCGGGGGACGAGCAGTACTTC.

The rearrangement joins TRBV4-3 to TRBJ2-7, with 7 bases lining up with TRBD1. With 4 bases clipped from V and 1 base from J, the junction kept 4 bases outside the gene matches. The germline gives CDR1 LGHNA, CDR2 YSLEER. The CDR3 runs 14 residues. The chain's CDR3 is CASSRDRVSYEQYF. The CDR3 nucleotides read TGCGCCAGCAGCCGCGACAGGGTTTCCTACGAGCAGTACTTC.

The chain has TRBV7-8 and TRBJ2-4, with D unclear. The CDR3 is 17 residues long. Trimming left V 5 bases short and J 6 bases short, with 23 bases between. CDR1 and CDR2 from the germline V gene are SGHVS and FQNEAQ. CDR3 amino acids: CASSPHPRSAAVNIQYF. The CDR3 DNA reads as TGTGCCAGCAGCCCACACCCAAGATCCGCGGCCGTAAACATTCAGTACTTC.

The CDR3 nucleotides are TGCGCCAGCAGCTTGGGGGCAGAGACCTACGAGCAGTACTTC. It codes for CASSLGAETYEQYF. The rearrangement uses TRBV5-1 and TRBJ2-7; the D is unclear. Trimming cost V 0 bases and J 2 bases, with 9 bases left between them. CDR1 and CDR2 (germline): SGHRS, YFSETQ. The CDR3 spans 14 residues.

The chain recombines TRBV2 with TRBJ1-1; TRBD1 aligns across 7 bases. Germline lookup yields CDR1 SNHLY and CDR2 FYNNEI. This CDR3 is 12 amino acids long. The junction had 6 bases not matched to a gene; V was cut back by 7 bases and J by 7 bases. The CDR3 DNA sequence: TGTGCCAGCATAGGCCCAGGGGGTGAAGCTTTCTTT. Its translation is CASIGPGGEAFF.

The CDR3 region is CASSQGQSNQPQHF. As DNA, the CDR3 is TGTGCCAGCAGCCAGGGACAGAGCAATCAGCCCCAGCATTTT. The J gene is TRBJ1-5, the V gene TRBV6-6; 7 bases map to TRBD1. Germline V gene data show CDR1 as MNHNY and CDR2 as SVGAGI (reference sequence). The CDR3 contains 14 residues. The J segment lost 1 base and the V segment lost 6 bases, leaving 3 bases of the junction unmatched.

The chain couples TRBV7-2 to TRBJ1-3; no reliable D call. The CDR3 totals 15 residues. Germline CDR1 SGHTA, CDR2 FQGNSA. The V end was cut by 1 base, the J end by 4 bases, with 11 bases between. The CDR3 nucleotides are TGTGCCAGCAGCTTAGGATCGGGGTTCGGAAACACCATATATTTT. The encoded protein is CASSLGSGFGNTIYF.

This clone has a handful of counts. The chain has TRBV19 and TRBJ2-5; TRBD1 matches 10 bases. Trimming cost V 5 bases and J 5 bases; bases outside gene matches: 23. CDR1 and CDR2 (germline): LNHDA, SQIVND (reference sequence). The CDR3 has 20 amino acids. CDR3 in amino acids: CASSPSGTGVYAGFGETQYF. The CDR3 region has the DNA TGTGCCAGTAGTCCCTCGGGGACAGGGGTGTACGCGGGGTTCGGGGAGACCCAGTACTTC. The whole variable domain, filled in from reference TRBV19 and TRBJ2-5, reads DGGITQSPKYLFRKEGQNVTLSCEQNLNHDAMYWYRQDPGQGLRLIYYSQIVNDFQKGDIAEGYSVSREKKESFPLTVTSAQKNPTAFYLCASSPSGTGVYAGFGETQYFGPGTRLLVL.

This chain links TRBV6-1 with TRBJ2-1; the D gene is possibly TRBD1 (5 bases). The CDR3 covers 15 residues. Germline V gives CDR1 MNHNS, CDR2 SASEGT. Trimming removed 4 bases at V and 5 bases at J, with 15 bases between. In DNA form, the CDR3 reads TGTGCCAGCAGTGCAATGACGGACAACCACAATGAGCAGTTCTTC. This sequence encodes CASSAMTDNHNEQFF.

V gene TRBV10-3 combines with J gene TRBJ1-4; D not certain. Germline CDR1 ENHRY, CDR2 SYGVKD. This CDR3 contains 14 residues. With 3 bases removed from V and 8 bases from J, the gap between germline ends came to 13 bases. This CDR3 is CAISDEPPREKLFF. The DNA for the CDR3 is TGTGCCATCAGTGATGAGCCGCCGCGGGAAAAACTGTTTTTT.

The chain has TRBV7-2 and TRBJ1-1; the match to TRBD1 covers 9 bases. This CDR3 is 15 amino acids long. The V segment lost 1 base and the J segment 5 bases; nucleotides outside the gene matches: 5. The germline CDR1 and CDR2 sequences are SGHTA and FQGNSA. CDR3 DNA sequence: TGTGCCAGCAGCTTAGTTAGAGGACAGGGGACTGAAGCTTTCTTT. Translating gives CASSLVRGQGTEAFF. The variable domain in full, completed from reference TRBV7-2 and TRBJ1-1, reads GAGVSQSPSNKVTEKGKDVELRCDPISGHTALYWYRQSLGQGLEFLIYFQGNSAPDKSGLPSDRFSAERTGGSVSTLTIQRTQQEDSAVYLCASSLVRGQGTEAFFGQGTRLTVV.

The CDR3 spells CSVTSGGYYEQYF. As DNA, the CDR3 is TGCAGCGTTACTAGCGGGGGATACTACGAGCAGTACTTC. The genes are TRBV29-1 and TRBJ2-5; 11 bases match TRBD2. The assigned J gene may be wrong: the sequence end matches TRBJ2-7 better. CDR1 is SQVTM and CDR2 is ANQGSEA in the germline V gene. This CDR3 has 13 residues.

The sample holds a few counts of this clone. The chain employs TRBV6-6 and TRBJ1-3, with unresolved D. The CDR3 totals 13 residues. The germline V gene encodes CDR1 MNHNY and CDR2 SVGAGI (reference sequence). V gave up 6 bases and J gave up 3 bases, with 9 bases separating them. Here the CDR3 DNA reads TGTGCCAGCAGGTCACCAGGTGGAAACACCATATATTTT. Translated, it gives CASRSPGGNTIYF.

Comments on this clone: At one boundary the junction diverges from the germline segment, which might be a read error. The V gene is TRBV9, the J gene TRBJ1-2; D unclear. The V gene's germline CDR1 is SGDLS and CDR2 YYNGEE. The CDR3 is made up of 14 amino acids. This CDR3 is CASSPMGYKGGYAF. CDR3 nucleotides: TGTGCCAGCAGCCCCATGGGGTACAAGGGAGGCTACGCCTTC.

The chain joins TRBV18 to TRBJ2-1, with 7 bases aligning to TRBD1. Per germline, CDR1 KGHSH and CDR2 LQKENI. Trimming removed 4 bases from V and 1 base from J; junction bases left unmatched: 4. The CDR3 covers 15 residues. The CDR3 DNA sequence: TGTGCCAGCTCACGAACAGGGGAGTCCTACAATGAGCAGTTCTTC. Its protein product is CASSRTGESYNEQFF.

The chain joins TRBV7-9 to TRBJ1-1, with TRBD1 as a possible D gene (6 bases). CDR1 and CDR2 (germline): SEHNR, FQNEAQ (reference sequence). V lost 1 base and J lost 1, with 16 bases in between. The CDR3 covers 17 residues. The CDR3 protein is CASSLDQGLGSNTEAFF. The CDR3 nucleotides read TGTGCCAGCAGCTTAGACCAGGGGCTGGGCTCGAACACTGAAGCTTTCTTT.

The gene calls are TRBV2 and TRBJ1-2, with D possibly TRBD1 on 5 matching bases. The germline CDR1 and CDR2 sequences are SNHLY and FYNNEI. Trimming removed 7 bases at V and 10 bases at J, with 13 bases between. This CDR3 contains 11 residues. The CDR3 nucleotides read TGTGCCAGCACCTGGGGCGCCGACTACACCTTC. It yields the protein CASTWGADYTF.

This clone was counted between two and nine times. The rearrangement uses TRBV5-4 and TRBJ1-1; D gene ambiguous. With 4 bases removed from V and 7 bases from J, the gap between germline ends came to 14 bases. Germline V lookup: CDR1 SGHNT, CDR2 YYREEE (reference sequence). The CDR3 length is 13 residues. The CDR3 loop reads CASSPRPEGEAFF. CDR3 bases: TGTGCCAGCAGCCCCCGACCGGAGGGTGAAGCTTTCTTT.

J is TRBJ1-2 and V is TRBV9; D gene unclear. CDR3 size: 12 residues. The V gene lost 0 bases and the J gene lost 7 bases, with 7 bases spanning the gap. Germline V gene sequence: CDR1 SGDLS, CDR2 YYNGEE. CDR3 nucleotide sequence: TGTGCCAGCAGCGTAGGGGCGGGTGGCTACACCTTC. Protein sequence: CASSVGAGGYTF.